This T cell receptor beta chain was sequenced for a study of shared clonotypes between healthy human individuals. The CDR3 sequence is 15 residues long. Germline CDR1 is SGHRS and CDR2 is YFSETQ. V shed 2 bases and J shed 0 bases, with 11 bases lying between them. Study-wide points: Sorted-subset samples were not fully sequenced, rarefaction indicated.

The donors were adults (healthy and HIV-negative) with no recent acute infections or vaccinations. Concerning this clone: Its matching antigen is unknown.

Profiled with immunoSEQ multiplex PCR; TCRdb holds only in-frame clones, not every one. Of approximately 1,000,000 clones listed, about 80% are singletons. The sample consisted of memory CD4+ T cells from PBMCs. Subset here: CD45RA-negative fraction. The receptor was derived from a man younger than 35 in good health. Some clones in this sample may be carry-over from other donors' samples. The chain uses TRBV5-1 and TRBJ2-5; the D call may be TRBD1 or TRBD2 (5 bases each). Written as DNA, the CDR3 is TGCGCCAGCAGCTTTCAGGGAGAGTACCAAGAGACCCAGTACTTC. Its translation is CASSFQGEYQETQYF.